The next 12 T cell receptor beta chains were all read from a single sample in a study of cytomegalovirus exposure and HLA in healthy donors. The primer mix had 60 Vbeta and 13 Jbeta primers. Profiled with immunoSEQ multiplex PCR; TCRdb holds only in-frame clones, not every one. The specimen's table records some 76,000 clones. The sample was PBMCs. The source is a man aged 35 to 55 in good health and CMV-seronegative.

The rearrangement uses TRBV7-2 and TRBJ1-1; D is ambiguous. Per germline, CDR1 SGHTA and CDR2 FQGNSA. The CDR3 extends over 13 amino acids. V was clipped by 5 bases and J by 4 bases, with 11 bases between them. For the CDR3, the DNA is TGTGCCAGCAGCATCCCCCCCGGCACTGAAGCTTTCTTT. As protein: CASSIPPGTEAFF.

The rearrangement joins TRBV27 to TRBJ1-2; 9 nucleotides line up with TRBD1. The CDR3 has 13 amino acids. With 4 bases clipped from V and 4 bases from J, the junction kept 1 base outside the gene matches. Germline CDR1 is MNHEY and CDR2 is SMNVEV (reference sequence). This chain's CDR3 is CASSYRGLYGYTF. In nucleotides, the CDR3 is TGTGCCAGCAGTTACAGGGGGCTCTATGGCTACACCTTC.

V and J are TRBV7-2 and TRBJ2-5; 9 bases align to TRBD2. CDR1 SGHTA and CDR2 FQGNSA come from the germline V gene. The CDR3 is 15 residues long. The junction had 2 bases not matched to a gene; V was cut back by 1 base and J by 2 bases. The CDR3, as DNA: TGTGCCAGCAGCTTAGGACTAGCGGTACAAGAGACCCAGTACTTC. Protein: CASSLGLAVQETQYF.

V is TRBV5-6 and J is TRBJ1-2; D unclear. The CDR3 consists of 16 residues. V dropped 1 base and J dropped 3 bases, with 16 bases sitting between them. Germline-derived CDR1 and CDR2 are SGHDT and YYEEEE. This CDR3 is CASSLYNSNRYYGYTF. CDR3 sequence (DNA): TGTGCCAGCAGCTTGTATAACAGCAACCGGTACTATGGCTACACCTTC.

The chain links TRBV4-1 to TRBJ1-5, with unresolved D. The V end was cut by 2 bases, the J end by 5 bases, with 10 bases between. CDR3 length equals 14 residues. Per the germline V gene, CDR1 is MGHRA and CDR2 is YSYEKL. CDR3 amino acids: CASSQIREDQPQHF. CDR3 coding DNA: TGCGCCAGCAGCCAAATCCGGGAAGATCAGCCCCAGCATTTT.

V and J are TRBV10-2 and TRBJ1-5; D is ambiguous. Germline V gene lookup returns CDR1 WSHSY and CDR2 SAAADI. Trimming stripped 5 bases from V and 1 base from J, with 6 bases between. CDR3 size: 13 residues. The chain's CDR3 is CASSPRSNQPQHF. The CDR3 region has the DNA TGCGCCAGCAGTCCCAGGAGCAATCAGCCCCAGCATTTT.

Written as DNA, the CDR3 is TGCGCCAGCAGCTCCGGGACAGGACCCAGTCCGGATTTCTTT. Translation: CASSSGTGPSPDFF. This rearrangement joins TRBV5-1 to TRBJ1-1; 8 nucleotides match TRBD1. The CDR3 length is 14 residues. The J segment lost 13 bases and the V segment lost 3 bases, leaving 14 bases of the junction unmatched. CDR1 and CDR2 from the germline V gene are SGHRS and YFSETQ.

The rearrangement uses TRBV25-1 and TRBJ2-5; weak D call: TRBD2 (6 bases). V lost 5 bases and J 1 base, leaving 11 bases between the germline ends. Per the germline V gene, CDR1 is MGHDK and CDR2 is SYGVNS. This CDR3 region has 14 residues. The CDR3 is CASSPAGFQETQYF. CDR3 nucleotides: TGTGCCAGCAGTCCGGCGGGGTTCCAAGAGACCCAGTACTTC.

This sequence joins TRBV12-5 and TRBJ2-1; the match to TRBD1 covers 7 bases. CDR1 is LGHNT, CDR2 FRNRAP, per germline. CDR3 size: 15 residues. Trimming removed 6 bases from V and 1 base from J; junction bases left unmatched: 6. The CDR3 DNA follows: TGTGCTAGTGGACCCGGGACAGTATCCTACAATGAGCAGTTCTTC. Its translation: CASGPGTVSYNEQFF.

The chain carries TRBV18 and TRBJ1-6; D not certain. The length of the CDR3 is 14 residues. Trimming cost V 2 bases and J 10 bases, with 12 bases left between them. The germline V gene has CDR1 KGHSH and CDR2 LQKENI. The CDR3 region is CASSPKGGGSPLHF. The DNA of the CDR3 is TGTGCCAGCTCACCAAAGGGAGGCGGATCACCCCTCCACTTT.

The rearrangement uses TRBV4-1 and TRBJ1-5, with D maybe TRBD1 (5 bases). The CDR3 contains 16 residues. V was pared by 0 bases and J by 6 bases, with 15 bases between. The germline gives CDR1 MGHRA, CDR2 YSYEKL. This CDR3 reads CASSQDSSQGGQPQHF. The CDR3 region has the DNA TGCGCCAGCAGCCAAGATTCTTCGCAGGGAGGTCAGCCCCAGCATTTT.

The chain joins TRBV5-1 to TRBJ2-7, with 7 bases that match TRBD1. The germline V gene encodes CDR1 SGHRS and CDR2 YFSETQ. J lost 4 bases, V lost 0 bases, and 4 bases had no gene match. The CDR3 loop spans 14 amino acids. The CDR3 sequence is CASSLGTGPYEQYF. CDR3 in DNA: TGCGCCAGCAGCTTGGGGACAGGCCCTTACGAGCAGTACTTC. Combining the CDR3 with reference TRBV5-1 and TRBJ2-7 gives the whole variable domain KAGVTQTPRYLIKTRGQQVTLSCSPISGHRSVSWYQQTPGQGLQFLFEYFSETQRNKGNFPGRFSGRQFSNSRSEMNVSTLELGDSALYLCASSLGTGPYEQYFGPGTRLTVT.